These 24 T cell receptor beta chains share one sample of origin, sequenced in a study of blood T cell repertoires in COVID-19. Libraries were prepared by immunoSEQ multiplex PCR; TCRdb keeps only in-frame clonotypes and omits some of them. This table has tens of thousands of clones, around three quarters appearing once. Source material: peripheral blood. These TCRs come from a human donor in a cohort sampled during active COVID-19.

This chain uses TRBV4-2 with TRBJ1-4, with 11 bases aligning to TRBD1. From germline, CDR1 is LGHNA and CDR2 YNFKEQ. J gave up 0 bases and V 4 bases, and 13 bases lay outside the gene matches. This CDR3 region has 20 residues. Written as DNA, the CDR3 is TGTGCCAGCAGCCTCCGTCCGTCCGGGACAGGGGGTTCAACTAATGAAAAACTGTTTTTT. Protein sequence: CASSLRPSGTGGSTNEKLFF.

J is TRBJ2-5 and V is TRBV7-2; TRBD1 aligns across 8 bases. Germline assignment: CDR1 SGHTA and CDR2 FQGNSA. V gave up 5 bases and J gave up 5 bases; unmatched junction bases: 10. CDR3 length: 15 residues. DNA of the CDR3: TGTGCCAGCAGCCCAGGACAGGGCGGAATTGAGACCCAGTACTTC. Its translation: CASSPGQGGIETQYF. Filled out from reference TRBV7-2 and TRBJ2-5, the complete variable domain reads GAGVSQSPSNKVTEKGKDVELRCDPISGHTALYWYRQSLGQGLEFLIYFQGNSAPDKSGLPSDRFSAERTGGSVSTLTIQRTQQEDSAVYLCASSPGQGGIETQYFGPGTRLLVL.

This clone turned up a few times. The CDR3 sequence: CASSFWDSSGNTEAFF. CDR3 DNA: TGTGCCAGCAGTTTTTGGGACAGTTCAGGGAACACTGAAGCTTTCTTT. The J gene is TRBJ1-1, the V gene TRBV27, with 7 positions matching TRBD1. Trimming took 3 bases from V and 1 from J; bases not matched to a gene: 8. Germline CDR1 reads MNHEY; CDR2 reads SMNVEV (reference sequence). The CDR3 is 16 amino acids.

The rearrangement links TRBV6-6 to TRBJ2-3, with TRBD2 as a possible D gene (7 bases). V lost 8 bases to trimming and J lost 3 bases, with 21 bases between them. Germline lookup yields CDR1 MNHNY and CDR2 SVGAGI (reference sequence). The CDR3 runs 16 residues. The CDR3 loop reads CASRQAAGAGTDTQYF. The CDR3, as DNA: TGTGCCAGCCGTCAAGCGGCGGGGGCCGGGACAGATACGCAGTATTTT.

The chain has TRBV29-1 and TRBJ2-1; the D is unclear. Germline CDR1 reads SQVTM; CDR2 reads ANQGSEA. V was shortened by 8 bases and J by 3 bases, with 17 bases between the two germline ends. The CDR3 runs to 14 residues. CDR3 protein: CSSWVEPGYNEQFF. In DNA form, the CDR3 reads TGCAGCTCTTGGGTGGAGCCGGGCTACAATGAGCAGTTCTTC.

The chain employs TRBV7-9 and TRBJ1-2, with D possibly being TRBD1 (6 bases). CDR1 is SEHNR and CDR2 is FQNEAQ in the germline V gene (reference sequence). Trimming took off 5 bases at V and 3 bases at J, with 10 bases between the two ends. The CDR3 length is 13 residues. CDR3 loop: CASSTDSYYGYTF. The CDR3 nucleotides read TGTGCCAGCAGCACGGACAGTTACTATGGCTACACCTTC.

This chain connects TRBV11-3 to TRBJ2-1, with 9 positions matching TRBD2. CDR3 size: 14 residues. With 5 bases clipped from V and 8 bases from J, the junction kept 7 bases outside the gene matches. Germline CDR1 SGHNT, CDR2 YENEEA. The CDR3 here is CASSPGLASDEQFF. The CDR3 coding sequence is TGTGCCAGCAGCCCGGGACTAGCATCAGATGAGCAGTTCTTC.

J is TRBJ2-1 and V is TRBV19; the D gene is possibly TRBD2 (7 bases). Germline lookup yields CDR1 LNHDA and CDR2 SQIVND (reference sequence). This CDR3 is built from 15 residues. V dropped 7 bases and J dropped 0 bases, with 13 bases sitting between them. For the CDR3, the DNA is TGTGCCAGTAATGGGGGGGCTGACTCCTACAATGAGCAGTTCTTC. Encoded protein: CASNGGADSYNEQFF.

The J gene is TRBJ2-3, the V gene TRBV11-2; D may be TRBD1 (6 bases). The germline V and J ends were trimmed by 4 bases and 2 bases, with 19 bases remaining between them. The CDR3 length is 17 residues. CDR1 SGHAT and CDR2 FQNNGV come from the germline V gene. The chain's CDR3 is CASSYRWTDLNTDTQYF. CDR3 nucleotide sequence: TGTGCCAGCAGCTACCGCTGGACAGATTTAAACACAGATACGCAGTATTTT.

This clone was detected a few times. V and J are TRBV19 and TRBJ2-2, with 8 bases aligning to TRBD1. The CDR3 is 14 residues long. Germline V gene sequence: CDR1 LNHDA, CDR2 SQIVND (reference sequence). V shed 6 bases and J 3 bases; nucleotides not matched to a gene: 3. CDR3 nucleotides: TGTGCCAGTAGGTTGACAGGGGACACCGGGGAGCTGTTTTTT. Amino acids: CASRLTGDTGELFF.

The chain carries TRBV5-1 and TRBJ1-4; D remains ambiguous. This CDR3 has 16 residues. The germline gives CDR1 SGHRS, CDR2 YFSETQ. V was clipped by 4 bases and J by 0 bases, with 13 bases between them. CDR3 region: CASSKDGKATNEKLFF. CDR3 DNA sequence: TGCGCCAGCAGCAAGGACGGGAAAGCAACTAATGAAAAACTGTTTTTT. The full variable domain, with the rest looked up from reference TRBV5-1 and TRBJ1-4, is KAGVTQTPRYLIKTRGQQVTLSCSPISGHRSVSWYQQTPGQGLQFLFEYFSETQRNKGNFPGRFSGRQFSNSRSEMNVSTLELGDSALYLCASSKDGKATNEKLFFGSGTQLSVL.

V usage is TRBV19 and J usage is TRBJ1-5; no clear D gene. Per germline, CDR1 LNHDA and CDR2 SQIVND (reference sequence). The CDR3 runs 12 residues. Between the trimmed V and J ends, which lost 3 bases and 7 bases, there was a span of 7 bases. DNA of the CDR3: TGTGCCAGTAGTATGAGGCAGCAGCCCCAGCATTTT. It codes for CASSMRQQPQHF.

This rearrangement joins TRBV14 to TRBJ2-2, with a weak D call TRBD1 (7 bases). V lost 3 bases, J lost 2 bases, and 19 bases lay in between. The CDR3 contains 18 residues. The germline V gene encodes CDR1 SGHDN and CDR2 FVKESK. The CDR3: CASSQPLPGGGNTGELFF. The CDR3 DNA sequence: TGTGCCAGCAGCCAGCCCCTCCCAGGGGGAGGAAACACCGGGGAGCTGTTTTTT.

This clone was detected once. V is TRBV27 and J is TRBJ2-1; D gene uncertain. The V end lost 3 bases, the J end lost 4 bases, and 7 bases lay between the germline ends. Germline V CDR1 and CDR2: MNHEY, SMNVEV (reference sequence). The CDR3 spans 13 residues. The CDR3 protein is CASSFSQYNEQFF. The CDR3 nucleotides read TGTGCCAGCAGTTTTTCCCAATACAATGAGCAGTTCTTC.

V and J are TRBV28 and TRBJ2-2; tentatively, D is TRBD2 (7 bases). The V and J ends lost 1 base and 8 bases respectively, with 14 bases between them. Germline assignment: CDR1 MDHEN and CDR2 SYDVKM. The CDR3 sequence is 15 residues long. The chain's CDR3 is CASSLLRGAGGELFF. CDR3 in DNA: TGTGCCAGCAGTTTATTACGGGGGGCAGGTGGGGAGCTGTTTTTT.

The V and J genes are TRBV7-2 and TRBJ2-3; D may be TRBD1 (6 bases). The V gene lost 5 bases and the J gene lost 4 bases, with 13 bases spanning the gap. The CDR3 loop spans 14 amino acids. Germline CDR1 is SGHTA and CDR2 is FQGNSA. The CDR3 loop is CASSVPGASDTQYF. The CDR3 coding sequence is TGTGCCAGCAGCGTGCCAGGGGCCTCAGATACGCAGTATTTT.

The chain employs TRBV7-2 and TRBJ2-3; TRBD1 matches at 8 bases. Germline CDR1 is SGHTA and CDR2 is FQGNSA. This CDR3 contains 14 residues. The J segment lost 5 bases and the V segment lost 5 bases, leaving 6 bases of the junction unmatched. The CDR3 nucleotides read TGTGCCAGCAGCCTAGGACAGGGCGGAGATACGCAGTATTTT. It translates to CASSLGQGGDTQYF.

This clone was seen more than once but under ten times. The chain links TRBV18 to TRBJ2-7; D gene unclear. This CDR3 contains 12 residues. In germline, CDR1 is KGHSH, CDR2 LQKENI. The V end lost 6 bases, the J end lost 3 bases, and 9 bases lay between the germline ends. CDR3 sequence: CASSAGVYEQYF. The CDR3 region has the DNA TGTGCCAGCTCCGCCGGTGTCTACGAGCAGTACTTC.

The V gene is TRBV19, the J gene TRBJ2-7; 10 bases align to TRBD2. V gave up 5 bases and J gave up 7 bases; unmatched junction bases: 8. The CDR3 has 14 residues. Per germline, CDR1 LNHDA and CDR2 SQIVND (reference sequence). The CDR3 sequence is CASSLAGESGEQYF. The CDR3 DNA is TGTGCCAGTAGTCTAGCGGGAGAGTCGGGGGAGCAGTACTTC.

The gene calls are TRBV4-3 and TRBJ1-1; 9 bases map to TRBD1. The V and J ends lost 3 bases and 7 bases, in that order; junction bases with no gene match: 6. This CDR3 is 14 amino acids long. Germline V gene sequence: CDR1 LGHNA, CDR2 YSLEER. CDR3 in amino acids: CASSQTGGVGEAFF. CDR3 sequence (DNA): TGCGCCAGCAGCCAGACAGGGGGTGTGGGTGAAGCTTTCTTT.

The rearrangement uses TRBV20-1 and TRBJ2-3; TRBD2 matches 11 bases. Germline CDR1 is DFQATT and CDR2 is SNEGSKA (reference sequence). The CDR3 loop spans 16 amino acids. V lost 3 bases to trimming and J lost 5 bases; unmatched junction nucleotides: 10. In DNA form, the CDR3 reads TGCAGTGCTAGTCAGTCTAGCGGGAGGATTTTAGATACGCAGTATTTT. Protein sequence: CSASQSSGRILDTQYF.

The rearrangement joins TRBV30 to TRBJ2-3; D possibly corresponds to TRBD1 (6 bases). CDR3 size: 15 residues. CDR1 and CDR2 (germline): GTSNPN, SVGIG (reference sequence). Trimming left V 0 bases short and J 1 base short, with 11 bases between. The CDR3 DNA reads TGTGCCTGGAGTGTGATGGCAGGGGGCACAGATACGCAGTATTTT. Amino acid sequence: CAWSVMAGGTDTQYF.

The chain employs TRBV27 and TRBJ2-2; weak D call: TRBD1 (6 bases). Trimming took off 5 bases at V and 2 bases at J, with 15 bases between the two ends. The germline V gene encodes CDR1 MNHEY and CDR2 SMNVEV (reference sequence). The CDR3 length is 16 residues. DNA for the CDR3: TGTGCCAGCAGTCTAGGTACAGGGCTAAACACCGGGGAGCTGTTTTTT. This codes for CASSLGTGLNTGELFF.

V gene TRBV5-4 combines with J gene TRBJ2-3, with TRBD2 identical over 12 bases. The junction had 9 bases not matched to a gene; V was cut back by 7 bases and J by 0 bases. CDR3 length equals 17 residues. Germline CDR1 and CDR2: SGHNT and YYREEE (reference sequence). The CDR3 loop reads CASHGLAGGSSTDTQYF. The CDR3 DNA follows: TGTGCCAGCCATGGCCTAGCGGGGGGGTCCAGCACAGATACGCAGTATTTT.